This T cell receptor (beta chain) was found in a study of shared clonotypes between healthy human individuals. About the research overall: Aged 18 to 49, the donors were a couple of women and a few men.

TCRdb's table, derived via immunoSEQ multiplex PCR, lists solely in-frame clones and lacks some. The data show about 2.4 million clones, approximately 93% seen once. V lost 0 bases to trimming and J lost 3 bases, with 12 bases between them. Germline CDR1 is LNHNV and CDR2 is YYDKDF (reference sequence). CDR3 length equals 16 residues. This clonotype originated in a man between 18 and 29 years old in good health. Some clones in this sample may be carry-over from other donors' samples. The chain carries TRBV15 and TRBJ2-1, with D perhaps matching TRBD2 (6 bases). The sequenced material came from naive CD4+ T cells from PBMCs. Stated subset: CD45RA+ positively selected. CDR3 region: CATSRDSGARYNEQFF. The CDR3 DNA is TGTGCCACCAGCAGAGATTCGGGAGCTCGCTACAATGAGCAGTTCTTC.